The source of this T cell receptor beta chain is a study of response to subunit inactivated influenza vaccine. Study results and limitations: Few new T cells, the authors suggested, are recruited by each seasonal influenza vaccination.

CDR1 is DFQATT and CDR2 is SNEGSKA in the germline V gene (reference sequence). CDR3 length equals 12 residues. V was clipped by 2 bases and J by 6 bases, with 8 bases between them. TCRdb passed the RT-PCR reads through MiXCR, listing each CDR3 protein once. The table lists 450,000 to 550,000 distinct CDR3 sequences, about 25% of them singletons, with around 2% in the top ten. This clonotype was observed a few times. Antigen: not known. The chain recombines TRBV20-1 with TRBJ2-1; perhaps TRBD1 as D (5 bases). The receptor was isolated from a man in his forties or fifties who received an inactivated influenza vaccine. Source: CD4+ T cells sorted from PBMCs, taken 5 days after vaccination. CDR3 residues: CSARFDSNEQFF. In DNA, the CDR3 is TGCAGTGCTAGATTTGACAGCAATGAGCAGTTCTTC.